The 15 T cell receptor beta chains below come from one sample, sequenced in a study of T cells in Graves' hyperthyroidism and ophthalmopathy. It was RNA transcripts that yielded the amplified TCR beta CDR3 regions. The study used the HTBI primer set for a first-round RT-PCR of the TCR CDR3. TCRdb passed the multiplex PCR reads through MiXCR, listing each CDR3 protein once. Of roughly 170,000 distinct CDR3 sequences in the sample, 9.4% were seen once. Input material: blood. Receptors originate from a young woman with Graves' hyperthyroidism that later progressed to Graves' ophthalmopathy.

This clonotype was recorded many times. The genes are TRBV12-3 or TRBV12-4 and TRBJ1-3, with D tentatively TRBD1 (5 bases). Trimming took off 1 base at V and 2 bases at J, with 9 bases between the two ends. This CDR3 is built from 15 residues. CDR3 sequence (DNA): TGTGCCAGCAGTTTAGGGCAGGGCCCTGGAAACACCATATATTTT. Amino acid sequence: CASSLGQGPGNTIYF.

The sample holds many counts of this clonotype. The V and J genes are TRBV5-5 and TRBJ2-7; D is uncertain. Trimming took off 0 bases at V and 0 bases at J, with 7 bases between the two ends. The CDR3 is 14 residues long. Per germline, CDR1 SGHKS and CDR2 YYEKEE (reference sequence). The CDR3 DNA reads as TGTGCCAGCAGCTTGGGGGAAGGCTCCTACGAGCAGTACTTC. Its protein is CASSLGEGSYEQYF.

At least ten counts were recorded for this clonotype. This chain uses TRBV7-9 with TRBJ1-6, with a tentative D call TRBD1 (6 bases). Per the germline V gene, CDR1 is SEHNR and CDR2 is FQNEAQ (reference sequence). The V end lost 5 bases, the J end lost 10 bases, and 15 bases lay between the germline ends. The CDR3 length is 14 residues. CDR3 sequence: CASSRTGNESPLHF. The CDR3 DNA is TGTGCCAGCAGCCGTACAGGGAACGAGTCACCCCTCCACTTT.

This clonotype was counted at least ten times. The chain couples TRBV6-1 to TRBJ2-7; 7 bases agree with TRBD1. The CDR3 length is 15 residues. Losses at the gene ends were 6 bases for V and 0 bases for J; bases not matched to a gene: 8. CDR1 is MNHNS, CDR2 SASEGT, per germline. The CDR3 DNA sequence: TGTGCCAGCAGACAGGGACAGTCTAACTCCTACGAGCAGTACTTC. Its translation: CASRQGQSNSYEQYF.

Worth noting for this clonotype: A much larger clonotype is one base distant, so this may be a read error. The chain uses TRBV20-1 and TRBJ2-7; the D gene is possibly TRBD2 (6 bases). The CDR3 sequence is 14 residues long. With 3 bases removed from V and 2 bases from J, the gap between germline ends came to 14 bases. The germline CDR1 and CDR2 sequences are DFQATT and SNEGSKA (reference sequence). CDR3 amino acids: CSASISEGPYEQYF. The DNA of the CDR3 is TGCAGTGCTAGTATCTCGGAGGGTCCCTACGAGCAGTACTTC.

There are many counts of this clonotype. V usage is TRBV12-5 and J usage is TRBJ2-3; D is unresolved. The ends were cut back, 1 base at V and 5 bases at J, with 4 bases in the middle. The germline V gene has CDR1 LGHNT and CDR2 FRNRAP. The CDR3 loop spans 12 amino acids. Written as DNA, the CDR3 is TGTGCTAGTGGTTTGGGGGGAGATACGCAGTATTTT. This encodes CASGLGGDTQYF.

This clonotype was picked up many times. The genes are TRBV7-9 and TRBJ1-1; D call uncertain. The length of the CDR3 is 12 residues. The V end was cut by 7 bases, the J end by 0 bases, with 6 bases between. Germline V gene lookup returns CDR1 SEHNR and CDR2 FQNEAQ (reference sequence). The CDR3 region has the DNA TGTGCCAGCAATTCAATGAACACTGAAGCTTTCTTT. The encoded protein is CASNSMNTEAFF.

This clonotype has at least ten counts. V usage is TRBV5-6 and J usage is TRBJ1-5; D is unclear. The germline V and J ends were trimmed by 2 bases and 3 bases, with 9 bases remaining between them. This CDR3 spans 14 amino acids. Germline CDR1 SGHDT, CDR2 YYEEEE. CDR3 nucleotides: TGTGCCAGCAGCTTCGGAATAATCAATCAGCCCCAGCATTTT. It encodes CASSFGIINQPQHF.

The V and J genes are TRBV20-1 and TRBJ2-7; D tentatively reads TRBD1 or TRBD2 (5 bases each). CDR1 is DFQATT, CDR2 SNEGSKA, per germline (reference sequence). The germline V and J ends were trimmed by 6 bases and 3 bases, with 15 bases remaining between them. The CDR3 totals 13 residues. As DNA, the CDR3 is TGCAGTGCCAACTTCAGGGAGCACTACGAGCAGTACTTC. It yields the protein CSANFREHYEQYF.

This clonotype appeared a few times. This chain connects TRBV7-6 to TRBJ1-5; no firm D call. V dropped 4 bases and J dropped 0 bases, with 7 bases sitting between them. Germline CDR1 reads SGHVS; CDR2 reads FNYEAQ. The CDR3 has 14 amino acids. For the CDR3, the DNA is TGTGCCAGCAGCTCAGATTATAGCAATCAGCCCCAGCATTTT. Translated, it gives CASSSDYSNQPQHF.

This clonotype was recorded many times. The chain combines TRBV9 with TRBJ2-1; the D is unclear. Trimming took 3 bases from V and 5 from J, leaving 9 bases between them. The CDR3 contains 13 residues. The germline V gene has CDR1 SGDLS and CDR2 YYNGEE. CDR3 DNA: TGTGCCAGCAGCGAGCAAAATAACAATGAGCAGTTCTTC. It yields the protein CASSEQNNNEQFF.

As regards this clonotype: With a much larger clone just one base away, this may be a read error. The chain uses TRBV11-2 and TRBJ2-6; TRBD1 is a possible D gene (6 bases). V was clipped by 4 bases and J by 2 bases, with 12 bases between them. Germline V CDR1 and CDR2: SGHAT, FQNNGV. The CDR3 spans 16 residues. Here the CDR3 DNA reads TGTGCCAGCAGCTGGGCCAACAGGGCTGGGGCCAACGTCCTGACTTTC. As protein: CASSWANRAGANVLTF. Full variable domain (remainder filled in from reference TRBV11-2 and TRBJ2-6): EAGVAQSPRYKIIEKRQSVAFWCNPISGHATLYWYQQILGQGPKLLIQFQNNGVVDDSQLPKDRFSAERLKGVDSTLKIQPAKLEDSAVYLCASSWANRAGANVLTFGAGSRLTVL.

This clonotype has at least ten counts. The chain recombines TRBV20-1 with TRBJ2-1, with 9 positions matching TRBD2. The V gene's germline CDR1 is DFQATT and CDR2 SNEGSKA (reference sequence). This CDR3 spans 17 amino acids. With V trimmed by 1 base and J by 3 bases, 10 bases remained unmatched. The CDR3 nucleotides read TGCAGTGCTAGAGCACTCTTAAGCGGGAGGAACTACAATGAGCAGTTCTTC. Translated, it gives CSARALLSGRNYNEQFF.

Ten or more counts support this clonotype. This chain connects TRBV30 to TRBJ1-1, with 7 bases fitting TRBD1. V shed 3 bases, J shed 0 bases, and the junction held 1 base outside the gene matches. CDR1 and CDR2 from the germline V gene are GTSNPN and SVGIG (reference sequence). This CDR3 is 13 amino acids long. In DNA form, the CDR3 reads TGTGCCTGGAGGGGACAGTTGAACACTGAAGCTTTCTTT. Its translation: CAWRGQLNTEAFF.

This clonotype has ten or more counts. In DNA form, the CDR3 reads TGTGCCAGCAGCCCGGCCCGCGGGGCTGAAGCTTTCTTT. Protein: CASSPARGAEAFF. The V and J genes are TRBV7-9 and TRBJ1-1, with unresolved D. The germline gives CDR1 SEHNR, CDR2 FQNEAQ (reference sequence). This CDR3 spans 13 amino acids. The V gene lost 5 bases and the J gene lost 6 bases, with 13 bases spanning the gap. The variable domain in full, completed from reference TRBV7-9 and TRBJ1-1, reads DTGVSQNPRHKITKRGQNVTFRCDPISEHNRLYWYRQTLGQGPEFLTYFQNEAQLEKSRLLSDRFSAERPKGSFSTLEIQRTEQGDSAMYLCASSPARGAEAFFGQGTRLTVV.